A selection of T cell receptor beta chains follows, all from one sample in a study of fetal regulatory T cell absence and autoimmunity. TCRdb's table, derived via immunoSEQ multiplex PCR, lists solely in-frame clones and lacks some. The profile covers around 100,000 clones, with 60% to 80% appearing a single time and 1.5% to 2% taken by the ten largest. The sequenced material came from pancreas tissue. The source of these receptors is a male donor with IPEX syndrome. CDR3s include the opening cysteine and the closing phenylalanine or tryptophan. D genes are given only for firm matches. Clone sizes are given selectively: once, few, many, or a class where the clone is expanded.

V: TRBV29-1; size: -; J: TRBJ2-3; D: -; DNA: TGCAGCGTCCGGGACACTAGCACAGATACGCAGTATTTT; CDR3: CSVRDTSTDTQYF
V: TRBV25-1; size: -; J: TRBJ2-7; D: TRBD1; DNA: TGTGCCAGCAGTGAATGGACAGGGGGCTACGAGCAGTACTTC; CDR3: CASSEWTGGYEQYF
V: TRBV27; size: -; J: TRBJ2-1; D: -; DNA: TGTGCCAGCAGTCCGGTCGGCACTCGCCCACTTCACAATGAGCAGTTCTTC; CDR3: CASSPVGTRPLHNEQFF
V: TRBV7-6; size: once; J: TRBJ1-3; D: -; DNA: TGTGCCAGCAGCTTAGGGCCAGCTTCTGGAAACACCATATATTTT; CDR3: CASSLGPASGNTIYF
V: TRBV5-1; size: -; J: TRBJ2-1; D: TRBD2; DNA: TGCGCCAGCAGAGTTGGACTAGCGAACTACAATGAGCAGTTCTTC; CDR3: CASRVGLANYNEQFF
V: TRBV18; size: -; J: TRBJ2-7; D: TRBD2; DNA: TGTGCCAGCTCACCGGGACTAGCGGGCTCCTACGAGCAGTACTTC; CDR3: CASSPGLAGSYEQYF
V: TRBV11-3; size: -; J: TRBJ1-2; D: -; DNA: TGTGCCAGCAGCTTGGGCCCCTATGGCTACACCTTC; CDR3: CASSLGPYGYTF
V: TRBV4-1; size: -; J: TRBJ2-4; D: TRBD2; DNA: TGCGCCAGCAGCCAAGTGTCCTGGGAGACTAGCGGGAGATCGGCCAAAAACATTCAGTACTTC; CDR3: CASSQVSWETSGRSAKNIQYF
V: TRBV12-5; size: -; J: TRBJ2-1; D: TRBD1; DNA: TGTGCTAGTGGTCACCCCTCGGACAGGGGAGAGTTCTTC; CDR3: CASGHPSDRGEFF
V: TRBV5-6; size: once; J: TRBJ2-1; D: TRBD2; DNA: TGTGCCAGCAGCTTCGGGCTAGCGGCCTCCTACAATGAGCAGTTCTTC; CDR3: CASSFGLAASYNEQFF
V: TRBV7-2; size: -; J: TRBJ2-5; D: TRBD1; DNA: TGTGCCAGCAGCTCAAGACAGGGGGCAGGGCAGACCCAGTACTTC; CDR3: CASSSRQGAGQTQYF
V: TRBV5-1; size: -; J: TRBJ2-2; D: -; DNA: TGCGCCAGCAGCTTATCAGCGGCGAACACCGGGGAGCTGTTTTTT; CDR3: CASSLSAANTGELFF
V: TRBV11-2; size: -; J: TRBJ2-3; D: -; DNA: TGTGCCAGCAGCTTAGTTCTGCCAGGGGTTAGCACAGATACGCAGTATTTT; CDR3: CASSLVLPGVSTDTQYF
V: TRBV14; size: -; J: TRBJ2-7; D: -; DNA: TGTGCCAGCAGCCTCCGGCGAGGGTACGGTAGCCCAATCTACGAGCAGTACTTC; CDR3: CASSLRRGYGSPIYEQYF
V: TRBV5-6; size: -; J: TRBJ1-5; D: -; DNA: TGTGCCAGCAGCCTCGGTAGCAATCAGCCCCAGCATTTT; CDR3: CASSLGSNQPQHF
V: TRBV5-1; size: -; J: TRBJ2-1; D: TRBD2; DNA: TGCGCCAGCAGCTTGGCGGGAGGAGCAAATGAGCAGTTCTTC; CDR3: CASSLAGGANEQFF
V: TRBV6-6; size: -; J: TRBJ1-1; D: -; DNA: TGTGCCAGCAGGACAGGGAACACTGAAGCTTTCTTT; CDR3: CASRTGNTEAFF
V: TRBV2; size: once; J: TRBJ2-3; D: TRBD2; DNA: TGTGCCAGCAGTGAAGAGGATTGGCGGGAGGGCCCAGATACGCAGTATTTT; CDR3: CASSEEDWREGPDTQYF
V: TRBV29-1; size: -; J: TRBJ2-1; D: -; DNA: TGCAGCGTTTCACCTACGGGACTGATCTACAATGAGCAGTTCTTC; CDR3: CSVSPTGLIYNEQFF
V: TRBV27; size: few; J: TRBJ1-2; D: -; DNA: TGTGCCAGCAGTTTATCAGCCAGTTACTATGGCTACACCTTC; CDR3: CASSLSASYYGYTF
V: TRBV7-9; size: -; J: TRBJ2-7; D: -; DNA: TGTGCCAGCAGCTTAGAACCCGGGGTTACCTACGAGCAGTACTTC; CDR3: CASSLEPGVTYEQYF
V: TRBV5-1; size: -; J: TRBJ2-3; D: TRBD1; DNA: TGCGCCAGCAGCCCACGGGGGACAGGGGGGAGCGGACGCACAGATACGCAGTATTTT; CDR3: CASSPRGTGGSGRTDTQYF
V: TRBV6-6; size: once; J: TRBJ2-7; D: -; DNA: TGTGCCAGCAGTCCCGGGACATATTCCTACGAGCAGTACTTC; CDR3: CASSPGTYSYEQYF
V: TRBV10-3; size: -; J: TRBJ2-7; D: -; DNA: TGTGCCATCAGTGAGTTGGGCGCTTACGAGCAGTACTTC; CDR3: CAISELGAYEQYF
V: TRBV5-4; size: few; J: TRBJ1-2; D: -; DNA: TGTGCCAGCAGCTTGTTAGGGGTGGGCTATGGCTACACCTTC; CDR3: CASSLLGVGYGYTF
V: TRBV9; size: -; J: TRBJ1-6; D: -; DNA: TGTGCCAGCAGCGTAGGGCCCAGCTCCTATAATTCACCCCTCCACTTT; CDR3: CASSVGPSSYNSPLHF
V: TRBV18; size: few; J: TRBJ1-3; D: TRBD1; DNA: TGTGCCAGCTCGCCGGGACAGGGTCGAAACACCATATATTTT; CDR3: CASSPGQGRNTIYF
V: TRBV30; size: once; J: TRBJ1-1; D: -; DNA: TGTGCCTGGAGGGGACTGAACACTGAAGCTTTCTTT; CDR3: CAWRGLNTEAFF
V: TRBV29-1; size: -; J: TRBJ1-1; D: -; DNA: TGCAGCGTTGAAAGCGGGTGGGACACTGAAGCTTTCTTT; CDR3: CSVESGWDTEAFF
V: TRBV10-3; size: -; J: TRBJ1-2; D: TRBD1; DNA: TGTGCCATCAGTGGACAGGGTGGTCTCTATGGCTACACCTTC; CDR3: CAISGQGGLYGYTF
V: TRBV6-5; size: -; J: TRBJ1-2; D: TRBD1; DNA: TGTGCCAGCAGACAGGGGGCCTATGGCTACACCTTC; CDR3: CASRQGAYGYTF
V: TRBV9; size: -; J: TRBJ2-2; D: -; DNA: TGTGCCAGCAGCGTAGAACCCGCCGGTCGGGGTAACACCGGGGAGCTGTTTTTT; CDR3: CASSVEPAGRGNTGELFF
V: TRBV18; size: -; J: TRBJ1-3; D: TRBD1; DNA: TGTGCCAGCTCACCATATGACAGGGGGCGCGAAAACACCATATATTTT; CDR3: CASSPYDRGRENTIYF
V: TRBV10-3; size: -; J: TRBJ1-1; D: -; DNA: TGTGCCATCAGTGAGTATGCGGGGATGAACACTGAAGCTTTCTTT; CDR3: CAISEYAGMNTEAFF
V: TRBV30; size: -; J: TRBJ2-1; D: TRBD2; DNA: TGTGCCTGGAGTCAAGACCCAACCGCTAGCGGGCCCAATGAGCAGTTCTTC; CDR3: CAWSQDPTASGPNEQFF
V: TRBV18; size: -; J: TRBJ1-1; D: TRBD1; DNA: TGTGCCAGCTCACCACGACAGGGAGGGAACACTGAAGCTTTCTTT; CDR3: CASSPRQGGNTEAFF
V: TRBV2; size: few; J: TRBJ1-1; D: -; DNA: TGTGCCAGCAGTGTAGAGGGGATTAAGGGGAAAGCTTTCTTT; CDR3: CASSVEGIKGKAFF
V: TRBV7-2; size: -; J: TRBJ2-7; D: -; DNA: TGTGCCAGCAGCTTAGATCGGCGGGGTATCGTTGGGTACGAGCAGTACTTC; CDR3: CASSLDRRGIVGYEQYF
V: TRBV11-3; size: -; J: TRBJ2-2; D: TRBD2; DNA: TGTGCCAGCAGCGGGCGACTAGCGGGGGAGGCCGGGGAGCTGTTTTTT; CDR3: CASSGRLAGEAGELFF
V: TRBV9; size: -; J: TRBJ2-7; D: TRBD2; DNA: TGTGCCAGCAGCGTAGGAGGACTAGCAACCTACGAGCAGTACTTC; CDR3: CASSVGGLATYEQYF
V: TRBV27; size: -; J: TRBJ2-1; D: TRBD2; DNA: TGTGCCAGCAGGCCCCTAGCGGGAGACTGGAATGAGCAGTTCTTC; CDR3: CASRPLAGDWNEQFF
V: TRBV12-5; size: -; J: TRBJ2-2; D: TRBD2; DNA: TGTGCTAGTGGTTTTTGGCGGGGGGACCCCGGGGAGCTGTTTTTT; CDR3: CASGFWRGDPGELFF
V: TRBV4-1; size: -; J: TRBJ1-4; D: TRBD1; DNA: TGCGCCAGCAGCCGACAAGCCGGGACAGTTAATGAAAAACTGTTTTTT; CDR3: CASSRQAGTVNEKLFF
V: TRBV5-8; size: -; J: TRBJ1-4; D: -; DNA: TGTGCCAGCAGCTTTCGGACAGAAAAACTGTTTTTT; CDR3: CASSFRTEKLFF
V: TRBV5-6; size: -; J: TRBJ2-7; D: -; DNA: TGTGCCAGCAGCTTGGGTCGTTCCTACGAGCAGTACTTC; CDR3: CASSLGRSYEQYF
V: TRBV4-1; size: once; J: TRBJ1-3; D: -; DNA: TGCGCCAGCAGCCCTCGACTGATCTCTGGAAACACCATATATTTT; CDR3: CASSPRLISGNTIYF
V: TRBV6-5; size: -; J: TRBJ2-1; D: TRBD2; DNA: TGTGCCAGCAGCGAGCGGGAAGCCTCCTACAATGAGCAGTTCTTC; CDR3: CASSEREASYNEQFF
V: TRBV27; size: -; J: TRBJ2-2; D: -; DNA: TGTGCCAGCAGTTTAATTCCGGGGTTTGGCGGGGAGCTGTTTTTT; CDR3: CASSLIPGFGGELFF
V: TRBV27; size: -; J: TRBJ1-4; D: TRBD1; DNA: TGTGCCAGCAGTTTGACAGGGTATGAAAAACTGTTTTTT; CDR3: CASSLTGYEKLFF
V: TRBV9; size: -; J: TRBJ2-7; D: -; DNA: TGTGCCAGCAGCGTAGAAGACAGGTCAGCCTACGAGCAGTACTTC; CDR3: CASSVEDRSAYEQYF
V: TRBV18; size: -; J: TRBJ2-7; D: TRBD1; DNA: TGTGCCAGCTCACCAAGGGACAGGTTCGACGAGCAGTACTTC; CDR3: CASSPRDRFDEQYF
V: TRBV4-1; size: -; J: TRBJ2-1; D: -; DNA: TGCGCCAGCAGCCACGGCCGAGCGGGCTCCTACAATGAGCAGTTCTTC; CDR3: CASSHGRAGSYNEQFF
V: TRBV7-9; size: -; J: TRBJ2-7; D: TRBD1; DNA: TGTGCCAGCAGCTTAGTTTTTGGACAGGTGGTCGAGCAGTACTTC; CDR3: CASSLVFGQVVEQYF
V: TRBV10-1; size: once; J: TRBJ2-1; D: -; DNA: TGCGCCAGCAGTGACCCGGGGGCCTACAATGAGCAGTTCTTC; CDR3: CASSDPGAYNEQFF
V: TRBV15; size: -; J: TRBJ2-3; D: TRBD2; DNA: TGTGCCACCAGCAGAGGGTACCCTAGCGGGCCAGATACGCAGTATTTT; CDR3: CATSRGYPSGPDTQYF